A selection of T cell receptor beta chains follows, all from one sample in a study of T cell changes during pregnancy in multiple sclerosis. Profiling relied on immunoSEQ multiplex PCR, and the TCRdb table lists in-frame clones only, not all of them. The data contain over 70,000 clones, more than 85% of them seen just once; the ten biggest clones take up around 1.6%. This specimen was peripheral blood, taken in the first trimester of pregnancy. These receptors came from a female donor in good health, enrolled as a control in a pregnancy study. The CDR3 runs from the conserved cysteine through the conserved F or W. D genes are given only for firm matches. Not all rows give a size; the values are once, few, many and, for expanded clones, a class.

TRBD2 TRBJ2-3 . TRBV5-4 TGTGCCAGCAGCTTGGAACTAGCGGCGGATACGCAGTATTTT CASSLELAADTQYF
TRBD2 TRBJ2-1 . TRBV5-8 TGTGCCAGCAGCTCCCTAGGGCTAGCGGGAGGTTCCTACAATGAGCAGTTCTTC CASSSLGLAGGSYNEQFF
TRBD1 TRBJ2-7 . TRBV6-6 TGTGCCAGCATGACAGGGACCTACGAGCAGTACTTC CASMTGTYEQYF
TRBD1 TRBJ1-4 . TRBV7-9 TGTGCCAGCAGCGAGGGACAGGGGACGGAAAAACTGTTTTTT CASSEGQGTEKLFF
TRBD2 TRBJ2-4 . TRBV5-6 TGTGCCAGCAGCTCCGGGACTAGCGGGAGTGACATTCAGTACTTC CASSSGTSGSDIQYF
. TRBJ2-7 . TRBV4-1 TGCGCCAGCAGCTCGCGTAGGGCAGGGAATACGGAAGAGCAGTACTTC CASSSRRAGNTEEQYF
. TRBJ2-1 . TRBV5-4 TGTGCCAGCAGCTCTAGGGCGGGAAGTTCCGATGAGCAGTTCTTC CASSSRAGSSDEQFF
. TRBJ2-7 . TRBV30 TGTGCCTGGAGCTCCGATCTGGACTGGGTCGAGCAGTACTTC CAWSSDLDWVEQYF
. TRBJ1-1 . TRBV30 TGTGCCTGGAGTCCCAAGGGGACGGGGGTTACTGAAGCTTTCTTT CAWSPKGTGVTEAFF
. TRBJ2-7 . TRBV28 TGTGCCAGCAGTTTAGGACTTAAAGCCTACGAGCAGTACTTC CASSLGLKAYEQYF
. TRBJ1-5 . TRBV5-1 TGCGCCAGCAGCTGGGGGGGGCCGGGGCAGCCCCAGCATTTT CASSWGGPGQPQHF
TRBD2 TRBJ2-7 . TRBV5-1 TGCGCCAGCAGCCGAGGGACTAGCGGGTACTACGAGCAGTACTTC CASSRGTSGYYEQYF
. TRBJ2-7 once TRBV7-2 TGTGCCAGCAGTTCCTTCCGGGACTACGAGCAGTACTTC CASSSFRDYEQYF
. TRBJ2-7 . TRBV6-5 TGTGCCAGCAGCCTACTAGATTCCTACGAGCAGTACTTC CASSLLDSYEQYF
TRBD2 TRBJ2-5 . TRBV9 TGTGCCAGCAGCGTCGGACTAGCGGGAGGAGGGGAGACCCAGTACTTC CASSVGLAGGGETQYF
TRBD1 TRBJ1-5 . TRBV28 TGTGCCAGCAGGGCCGGGACAGTGGATCAGCCCCAGCATTTT CASRAGTVDQPQHF
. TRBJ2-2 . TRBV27 TGTGCCAGCAGTTTGTGGGGGCAGCGACCGAACACCGGGGAGCTGTTTTTT CASSLWGQRPNTGELFF
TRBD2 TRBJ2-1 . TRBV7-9 TGTGCCAGCAGCTTAAGCGAGGTAGCGGGAGAGGAAGAGCAGTTCTTC CASSLSEVAGEEEQFF
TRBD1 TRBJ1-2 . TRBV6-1 TGTGCCAGCAGCTTAGGGGGCGCCTATGGCTACACCTTC CASSLGGAYGYTF
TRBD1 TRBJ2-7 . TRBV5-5 TGTGCCAGCAGCCTAGACAGGGCCCCCTACGAGCAGTACTTC CASSLDRAPYEQYF
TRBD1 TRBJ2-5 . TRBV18 TGTGCCAGCTCACCGGACAGGCCCGGAGAGACCCAGTACTTC CASSPDRPGETQYF
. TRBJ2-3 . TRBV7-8 TGTGCCAGCATCATTAGCTGGGAGCGCACAGATACGCAGTATTTT CASIISWERTDTQYF
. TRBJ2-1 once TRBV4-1 TGCGCCAGCAGCCAATCATTAGCGACTCTCTTCAATGAGCAGTTCTTC CASSQSLATLFNEQFF
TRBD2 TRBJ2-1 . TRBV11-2 TGTGCCAGCAGCGGAGGGACTAGCGGGAGTAGGGAGAATGAGCAGTTCTTC CASSGGTSGSRENEQFF
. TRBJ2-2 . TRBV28 TGTGCCAGCGGACAGAACACCGGGGAGCTGTTTTTT CASGQNTGELFF
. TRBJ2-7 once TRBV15 TGTGCCACCAGCAGAGATTCTGGAGGGGGCGACGAGCAGTACTTC CATSRDSGGGDEQYF
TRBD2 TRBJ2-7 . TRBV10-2 TGCGCCAGCAGTGTAGCGGGGGACCTACGGGAGCAGTACTTC CASSVAGDLREQYF
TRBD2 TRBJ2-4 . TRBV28 TGTGCCAGCAGTTCTCGCGGGAGGGGGAACATTCAGTACTTC CASSSRGRGNIQYF
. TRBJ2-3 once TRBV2 TGTGCCAGCAGGCCTCTACAGGGTTTTAGCACAGATACGCAGTATTTT CASRPLQGFSTDTQYF
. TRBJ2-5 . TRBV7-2 TGTGCCAGCAGCTTAGGAGGAAGAGGGGAGACCCAGTACTTC CASSLGGRGETQYF
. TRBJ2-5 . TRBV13 TGTGCCAGCAGCTCAATCCGGGACAACCAAGAGACCCAGTACTTC CASSSIRDNQETQYF
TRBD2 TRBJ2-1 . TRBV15 TGTGCCACCAGCAGAGGTGGGAGGGGCTACAATGAGCAGTTCTTC CATSRGGRGYNEQFF
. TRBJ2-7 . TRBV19 TGTGCCAGTAGTACCGAGGGATCCAAGCAGTACTTC CASSTEGSKQYF
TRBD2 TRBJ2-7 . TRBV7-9 TGTGCCAGCACCCCGGGGGGTGAGGGTTACGAGCAGTACTTC CASTPGGEGYEQYF
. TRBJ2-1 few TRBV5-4 TGTGCCAGCAGCTTAAGAGACAATGAGCAGTTCTTC CASSLRDNEQFF
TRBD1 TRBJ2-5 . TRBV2 TGTGCCAGCAGTGATCGGACAGGGGGTGAGACCCAGTACTTC CASSDRTGGETQYF
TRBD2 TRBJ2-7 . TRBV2 TGTGCCAGCAGTGCTCAACTAGCGAATACCTACGAGCAGTACTTC CASSAQLANTYEQYF
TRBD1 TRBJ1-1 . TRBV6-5 TGTGCCAGCAGGCAGGGACAGGGGGCGACTGAAGCTTTCTTT CASRQGQGATEAFF
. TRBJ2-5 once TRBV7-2 TGTGCCAGCAGCTCCCCGGGGGTTCACGAGACCCAGTACTTC CASSSPGVHETQYF
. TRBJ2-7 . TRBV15 TGTGCCACCAGCCAAGCGGAGGAGGCCTACGAGCAGTACTTC CATSQAEEAYEQYF
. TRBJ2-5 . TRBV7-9 TGTGCCAGCAGCTGGGGGCCGTCTCGGGAGACCCAGTACTTC CASSWGPSRETQYF
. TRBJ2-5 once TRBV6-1 TGTGCCAGCAGTGCTAACCAAGAGACCCAGTACTTC CASSANQETQYF
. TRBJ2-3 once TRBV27 TGTGCCAGCAGCTTAGGGGCCAACAGGGAGAGTATTGAGGGACGTACGCAGTATTTT CASSLGANRESIEGRTQYF
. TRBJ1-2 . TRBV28 TGTGCCAGCAGCCAAACCCGGCAGGCCGCTGGCTACACCTTC CASSQTRQAAGYTF
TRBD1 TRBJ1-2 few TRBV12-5 TGTGCTAGTGCCATGGACAGGGGAGGCTATGGCTACACCTTC CASAMDRGGYGYTF
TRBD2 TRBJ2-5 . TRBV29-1 TGCAGCGCAACGGGACTATCCCAGACCCAGTACTTC CSATGLSQTQYF
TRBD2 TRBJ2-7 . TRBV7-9 TGTGCCAGCAGCTCCGGGACTAGGGGCTACGAGCAGTACTTC CASSSGTRGYEQYF
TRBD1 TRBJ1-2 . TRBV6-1 TGTGCCAGCAGTGGGGGTCGACAGGGTGGGATCTATGGCTACACCTTC CASSGGRQGGIYGYTF
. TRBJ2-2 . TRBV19 TGTGCCAGTAGTACCGGGAGCGAAACCGGGGAGCTGTTTTTT CASSTGSETGELFF
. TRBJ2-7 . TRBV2 TGTGCCAGCAGGAGCGGATCCTACGAGCAGTACTTC CASRSGSYEQYF
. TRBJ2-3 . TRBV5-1 TGCGCCAGCAGCTTGGCCAAACTAATCACAGATACGCAGTATTTT CASSLAKLITDTQYF
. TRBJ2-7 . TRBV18 TGTGCCAGCTCACCACAGACTGGCGAGCAGTACTTC CASSPQTGEQYF
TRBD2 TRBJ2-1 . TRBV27 TGTGCCAGCAGTTCCACCGGACTAGCGGGAGTAATCAATGAGCAGTTCTTC CASSSTGLAGVINEQFF
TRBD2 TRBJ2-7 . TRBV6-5 TGTGCCAGCAGTTCAAACACTAGCGCTCGCTACGAGCAGTACTTC CASSSNTSARYEQYF
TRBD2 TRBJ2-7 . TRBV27 TGTGCCAGCAGATCTAGCGGGAGCTACGAGCAGTACTTC CASRSSGSYEQYF
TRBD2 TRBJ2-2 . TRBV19 TGTGCCAGTAGTCTGGCGGGAGCGTCCGGGGAGCTGTTTTTT CASSLAGASGELFF
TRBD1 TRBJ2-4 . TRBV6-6 TGTGCCAGCAGTTACCTCCTCCGACAGGGAGAAAACATTCAGTACTTC CASSYLLRQGENIQYF
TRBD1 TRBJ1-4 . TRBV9 TGTGCCAGCAGCAACCGGGACAGGGGAGAAGAAAAACTGTTTTTT CASSNRDRGEEKLFF
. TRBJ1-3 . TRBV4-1 TGCGCCAGCAGCCCCAGAAGCTCTGGAAACACCATATATTTT CASSPRSSGNTIYF
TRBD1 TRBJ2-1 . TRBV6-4 TGTGCCAGCAGTCTAGACAGGGACGGAGTCTACAATGAGCAGTTCTTC CASSLDRDGVYNEQFF